These 29 T cell receptor beta chains were all obtained from the same sample, sequenced in a study. TCRdb processed the 5' RACE reads anew with MiXCR; each CDR3 protein has one entry. Here the sample spans over 50,000 distinct CDR3 sequences, just under 30% being singletons. Sample: tumor-infiltrating naive CD4+ T cells sorted from the breast tumor. Subset indicated: naive CD4+ T cells, CD4+CD45RA+CD25-. The receptor source for this set is a female donor with breast cancer.

In nucleotides, the CDR3 is TGCAGTGCTAGAGATCATGGAACAGCTAGCACAGATACGCAGTATTTT. Protein product: CSARDHGTASTDTQYF. The chain is built from TRBV20-1 and TRBJ2-3; no clear D gene. This CDR3 contains 16 residues. Germline lookup yields CDR1 DFQATT and CDR2 SNEGSKA (reference sequence). Trimming took 0 bases from V and 0 from J, leaving 13 bases between them.

The genes are TRBV7-2 and TRBJ2-5, with 11 bases lining up with TRBD2. The CDR3 totals 15 residues. V dropped 1 base and J dropped 4; count of bases not matched to a gene: 2. CDR1 and CDR2 from the germline V gene are SGHTA and FQGNSA. CDR3 bases: TGTGCCAGCAGCTTAGACACTAGCGGGAGAGAGACCCAGTACTTC. Translating gives CASSLDTSGRETQYF.

With regard to this clonotype: The junction does not match germline at one end; this may be a read error. The V and J genes are TRBV28 and TRBJ2-7, with 7 bases matching TRBD1. Germline lookup yields CDR1 MDHEN and CDR2 SYDVKM. CDR3 length equals 13 residues. CDR3 sequence: CANSSGQPGEQYF. The CDR3 nucleotides read TGTGCCAACAGTTCGGGACAGCCCGGCGAGCAGTACTTC. Full variable domain (missing parts from reference TRBV28 and TRBJ2-7): DVKVTQSSRYLVKRTGEKVFLECVQDMDHENMFWYRQDPGLGLRLIYFSYDVKMKEKGDIPEGYSVSREKKERFSLILESASTNQTSMYLCANSSGQPGEQYFGPGTRLTVT.

This clonotype has more than one count but fewer than ten. V gene TRBV24-1 combines with J gene TRBJ1-5; D is undetermined. This CDR3 has 17 residues. In germline, CDR1 is KGHDR, CDR2 SFDVKD. Deletions cut 4 bases from V and 0 bases from J, with 15 bases between. This CDR3 is CATSEKRAVYSNQPQHF. CDR3 DNA sequence: TGTGCCACCAGTGAAAAGCGGGCAGTTTATAGCAATCAGCCCCAGCATTTT.

Concerning this clonotype: Possible read error: a much larger clone is one base away. J is TRBJ1-2 and V is TRBV30; D unclear. The CDR3 loop spans 13 amino acids. Germline CDR1 is GTSNPN and CDR2 is SVGIG (reference sequence). V dropped 1 base and J dropped 0 bases, with 6 bases sitting between them. The CDR3 DNA is TGTGCCTGGAGTGACGCTCCTAACTATGGCTACACCTTC. This codes for CAWSDAPNYGYTF. Complete variable domain (other parts from reference TRBV30 and TRBJ1-2): SQTIHQWPATLVQPVGSPLSLECTVEGTSNPNLYWYRQAAGRGLQLLFYSVGIGQISSEVPQNLSASRPQDRQFILSSKKLLLSDSGFYLCAWSDAPNYGYTFGSGTRLTVV.

This clonotype has only a few counts. The chain has TRBV2 and TRBJ2-6; D possibly corresponds to TRBD1 (6 bases). Germline CDR1 reads SNHLY; CDR2 reads FYNNEI. V lost 5 bases to trimming and J lost 0 bases, with 11 bases between them. The length of the CDR3 is 16 residues. The CDR3, as DNA: TGTGCCAGCAGTCCCCCAGGGGCCTCTGGGGCCAACGTCCTGACTTTC. As protein: CASSPPGASGANVLTF.

The chain employs TRBV20-1 and TRBJ2-3, with D unclear. CDR1 DFQATT and CDR2 SNEGSKA come from the germline V gene (reference sequence). This CDR3 has 14 residues. V gave up 0 bases and J gave up 1 base, with 8 bases separating them. DNA of the CDR3: TGCAGTGCTAGAGATCCGCGTGGCACAGATACGCAGTATTTT. Amino acid sequence: CSARDPRGTDTQYF.

This chain joins TRBV18 and TRBJ1-1; D unresolved. The CDR3 has 15 residues. Germline CDR1 reads KGHSH; CDR2 reads LQKENI. V was trimmed by 2 bases and J by 3 bases, leaving 13 bases between them. The CDR3 sequence: CASSPGRAVDTEAFF. In nucleotides, the CDR3 is TGTGCCAGCTCACCAGGTAGGGCTGTGGACACTGAAGCTTTCTTT.

The J gene is TRBJ2-3, the V gene TRBV5-5; maybe TRBD2 (5 bases). Germline lookup yields CDR1 SGHKS and CDR2 YYEKEE (reference sequence). The CDR3 length is 14 residues. V lost 0 bases to trimming and J lost 6 bases, with 11 bases between them. The CDR3 coding sequence is TGTGCCAGCAGCTTGGAATGGGGAGCCGATACGCAGTATTTT. Translation gives CASSLEWGADTQYF.

The chain couples TRBV7-2 to TRBJ2-1; tentative D call: TRBD2 (6 bases). The V gene lost 0 bases and the J gene lost 2 bases, with 17 bases spanning the gap. Germline V gene data show CDR1 as SGHTA and CDR2 as FQGNSA. The CDR3 is 18 residues long. The chain's CDR3 is CASSLAQRFGGTYNEQFF. CDR3 nucleotides: TGTGCCAGCAGCTTAGCCCAACGATTCGGCGGGACCTACAATGAGCAGTTCTTC. Looking up the rest from reference TRBV7-2 and TRBJ2-1 gives the full variable domain: GAGVSQSPSNKVTEKGKDVELRCDPISGHTALYWYRQSLGQGLEFLIYFQGNSAPDKSGLPSDRFSAERTGGSVSTLTIQRTQQEDSAVYLCASSLAQRFGGTYNEQFFGPGTRLTVL.

This clonotype occurred a few times. The chain employs TRBV10-1 and TRBJ2-1; D could derive from TRBD1 or TRBD2 (6 bases each). Between the trimmed V and J ends, which lost 2 bases and 5 bases, there was a span of 19 bases. Germline V gene data show CDR1 as WNHNN and CDR2 as SYGVQD (reference sequence). This CDR3 contains 17 residues. Here the CDR3 reads CASSETGYGSGDNEQFF. CDR3 nucleotide sequence: TGCGCCAGCAGTGAGACAGGGTACGGGAGCGGTGACAATGAGCAGTTCTTC.

This clonotype was seen only a few times. This chain joins TRBV7-2 and TRBJ2-3; D remains ambiguous. The CDR3 has 14 residues. The V and J ends lost 1 base and 0 bases respectively, with 5 bases between them. Germline values: CDR1 SGHTA, CDR2 FQGNSA. The CDR3 nucleotides are TGTGCCAGCAGCTTAGTAGTTAGCACAGATACGCAGTATTTT. It encodes CASSLVVSTDTQYF.

CDR3 region: CASSSGEEGQPQHF. The CDR3 DNA is TGTGCCAGCAGTTCAGGGGAGGAGGGTCAGCCCCAGCATTTT. The chain links TRBV12-3 or TRBV12-4 to TRBJ1-5, with D perhaps TRBD1 (6 bases). Trimming removed 4 bases from V and 6 bases from J, with 13 bases in between. CDR3 length equals 14 residues.

This clonotype was seen a few times. CDR3 protein: CASSYRRDITDTQYF. The CDR3 DNA is TGTGCCAGCAGTTACCGTCGTGACATCACAGATACGCAGTATTTT. V usage is TRBV6-2 or TRBV6-3 and J usage is TRBJ2-3; no clear D. V was clipped by 2 bases and J by 2 bases, with 11 bases between them. The CDR3 sequence is 15 residues long. Germline CDR1 MNHEY, CDR2 SVGEGT.

The sample holds a few counts of this clonotype. CDR3 in amino acids: CASSPRVTTGVSPLHF. DNA of the CDR3: TGTGCCAGCAGCCCTAGAGTAACGACAGGGGTGTCACCCCTCCACTTT. The chain employs TRBV7-2 and TRBJ1-6, with 8 bases matching TRBD1. Germline-derived CDR1 and CDR2 are SGHTA and FQGNSA. With 5 bases clipped from V and 10 bases from J, the junction kept 13 bases outside the gene matches. This CDR3 is built from 16 residues.

In this sample, this clonotype turned up a few times. This likely comes from a read error, as the CDR3 has no conserved phenylalanine or tryptophan at its end. CDR3 nucleotides: TGCGCCAGCAGCTATGACCCCAACACTGAAGCTTTCCTT. Encoded protein: CASSYDPNTEAFL. The chain is built from TRBV5-1 and TRBJ1-1; D call uncertain. Germline lookup yields CDR1 SGHRS and CDR2 YFSETQ. The CDR3 loop spans 13 amino acids. V lost 3 bases to trimming and J lost 2 bases, with 8 bases between them.

The CDR3 coding sequence is TGTGCCAGCAGCTTGGTAGGGCAGGATGGAGAGACCCAGTACTTC. Its translation is CASSLVGQDGETQYF. The rearrangement uses TRBV5-5 and TRBJ2-5; D is undetermined. In germline, CDR1 is SGHKS, CDR2 YYEKEE (reference sequence). The V gene lost 0 bases and the J gene lost 4 bases, with 13 bases spanning the gap. The CDR3 is 15 residues long.

The rearrangement uses TRBV4-2 and TRBJ1-4, with D possibly being TRBD1 (5 bases). Germline V gene data show CDR1 as LGHNA and CDR2 as YNFKEQ. V lost 0 bases to trimming and J lost 7 bases, with 12 bases between them. The CDR3 is 15 residues long. The CDR3 sequence is CASSQDWQGREKLFF. In nucleotides, the CDR3 is TGTGCCAGCAGCCAAGATTGGCAGGGACGTGAAAAACTGTTTTTT.

This clonotype turned up a few times. This chain joins TRBV4-1 and TRBJ1-5, with D unresolved. CDR1 is MGHRA, CDR2 YSYEKL, per germline. Between the trimmed V and J ends, which lost 0 bases and 11 bases, there was a span of 11 bases. The CDR3 has 13 residues. CDR3 protein: CASSQENGLSQHF. The DNA for the CDR3 is TGCGCCAGCAGCCAAGAGAATGGGTTGTCCCAGCATTTT.

The J gene is TRBJ1-5, the V gene TRBV12-3 or TRBV12-4; D gene unclear. The CDR3 covers 17 residues. With 6 bases removed from V and 3 bases from J, the gap between germline ends came to 21 bases. The DNA for the CDR3 is TGTGCCAGCAGCCAAACACCCGGCGGGCCAGACAATCAGCCCCAGCATTTT. Encoded protein: CASSQTPGGPDNQPQHF.

This clonotype was observed a handful of times. The chain recombines TRBV4-1 with TRBJ2-7; D gene unclear. This CDR3 has 13 amino acids. Deletions cut 2 bases from V and 3 bases from J, with 8 bases between. Germline V lookup: CDR1 MGHRA, CDR2 YSYEKL. The CDR3: CASSQNPNYEQYF. In DNA, the CDR3 is TGCGCCAGCAGCCAAAATCCCAACTACGAGCAGTACTTC.

There are a few counts of this clonotype. J is TRBJ1-2 and V is TRBV2; the D gene is possibly TRBD1 (6 bases). CDR1 SNHLY and CDR2 FYNNEI come from the germline V gene. V was pared by 6 bases and J by 4 bases, with 15 bases between. CDR3 length: 14 amino acids. The CDR3 loop reads CASRRAGEGYGYTF. CDR3 bases: TGTGCCAGCAGGAGGGCAGGGGAGGGCTATGGCTACACCTTC. The full variable domain, completed using reference TRBV2 and TRBJ1-2, is EPEVTQTPSHQVTQMGQEVILRCVPISNHLYFYWYRQILGQKVEFLVSFYNNEISEKSEIFDDQFSVERPDGSNFTLKIRSTKLEDSAMYFCASRRAGEGYGYTFGSGTRLTVV.

This clonotype was detected a few times. The V call is TRBV5-1, the J call TRBJ2-1; D gene unclear. The ends were cut back, 4 bases at V and 0 bases at J, with 11 bases in the middle. Germline assignment: CDR1 SGHRS and CDR2 YFSETQ. The CDR3 length is 15 residues. The CDR3 DNA follows: TGCGCCAGCAGCCCTCTCGAAAGCTCCTACAATGAGCAGTTCTTC. It yields the protein CASSPLESSYNEQFF.

The CDR3 bases are TGTGCCAGCAGTTACTATACTAGCGGGAGTCTCGAGCAGTACTTC. The encoded protein is CASSYYTSGSLEQYF. The V gene is TRBV6-6, the J gene TRBJ2-7; 11 bases match TRBD2. V shed 1 base and J 6 bases; nucleotides not matched to a gene: 5. Germline CDR1 MNHNY, CDR2 SVGAGI (reference sequence). The CDR3 length is 15 residues.

This clonotype came up a few times. The CDR3 sequence is CAIGAVSSYEQYF. The CDR3 nucleotides are TGTGCCATCGGAGCCGTAAGCTCCTACGAGCAGTACTTC. The chain joins TRBV25-1 to TRBJ2-7; D unclear. Germline V CDR1 and CDR2: MGHDK, SYGVNS. The CDR3 contains 13 residues. Trimming removed 10 bases at V and 0 bases at J, with 13 bases between.

This clonotype showed up many times. The CDR3 protein is CASSLGDRGWMEQYF. DNA of the CDR3: TGTGCCAGCAGCTTGGGAGACAGGGGGTGGATGGAGCAGTACTTC. The gene calls are TRBV5-5 and TRBJ2-7; TRBD1 matches at 9 bases. Unmatched junction bases numbered 8, after V lost 0 bases and J lost 7 bases. CDR3 length equals 15 residues. Germline V gene lookup returns CDR1 SGHKS and CDR2 YYEKEE (reference sequence).

This sequence joins TRBV5-1 and TRBJ2-7; TRBD2 is a possible D gene (5 bases). CDR1 and CDR2 from the germline V gene are SGHRS and YFSETQ. V lost 4 bases to trimming and J lost 1 base, with 15 bases between them. CDR3 length: 15 residues. The CDR3 here is CASSVSGLKSYEQYF. The CDR3 DNA reads TGCGCCAGCAGCGTGAGCGGTTTAAAATCCTACGAGCAGTACTTC.

The genes are TRBV9 and TRBJ2-2; no firm D call. V was trimmed by 2 bases and J by 6 bases, leaving 11 bases between them. CDR3 length: 14 residues. The germline gives CDR1 SGDLS, CDR2 YYNGEE. Here the CDR3 reads CASSVLGRSGELFF. The CDR3, as DNA: TGTGCCAGCAGCGTTTTGGGCAGGTCCGGGGAGCTGTTTTTT. The full variable domain, completed using reference TRBV9 and TRBJ2-2, is DSGVTQTPKHLITATGQRVTLRCSPRSGDLSVYWYQQSLDQGLQFLIQYYNGEERAKGNILERFSAQQFPDLHSELNLSSLELGDSALYFCASSVLGRSGELFFGEGSRLTVL.

This clonotype was seen a few times. As DNA, the CDR3 is TGCGCCAGCAGAACAACTGACCACTCCTACAATGAGCAGTTCTTC. Its translation: CASRTTDHSYNEQFF. The chain has TRBV5-1 and TRBJ2-1; D is unresolved. Trimming shortened V by 5 bases and J by 0 bases, and 12 bases separated the two germline ends. CDR1 and CDR2 (germline): SGHRS, YFSETQ. This CDR3 has 15 residues.